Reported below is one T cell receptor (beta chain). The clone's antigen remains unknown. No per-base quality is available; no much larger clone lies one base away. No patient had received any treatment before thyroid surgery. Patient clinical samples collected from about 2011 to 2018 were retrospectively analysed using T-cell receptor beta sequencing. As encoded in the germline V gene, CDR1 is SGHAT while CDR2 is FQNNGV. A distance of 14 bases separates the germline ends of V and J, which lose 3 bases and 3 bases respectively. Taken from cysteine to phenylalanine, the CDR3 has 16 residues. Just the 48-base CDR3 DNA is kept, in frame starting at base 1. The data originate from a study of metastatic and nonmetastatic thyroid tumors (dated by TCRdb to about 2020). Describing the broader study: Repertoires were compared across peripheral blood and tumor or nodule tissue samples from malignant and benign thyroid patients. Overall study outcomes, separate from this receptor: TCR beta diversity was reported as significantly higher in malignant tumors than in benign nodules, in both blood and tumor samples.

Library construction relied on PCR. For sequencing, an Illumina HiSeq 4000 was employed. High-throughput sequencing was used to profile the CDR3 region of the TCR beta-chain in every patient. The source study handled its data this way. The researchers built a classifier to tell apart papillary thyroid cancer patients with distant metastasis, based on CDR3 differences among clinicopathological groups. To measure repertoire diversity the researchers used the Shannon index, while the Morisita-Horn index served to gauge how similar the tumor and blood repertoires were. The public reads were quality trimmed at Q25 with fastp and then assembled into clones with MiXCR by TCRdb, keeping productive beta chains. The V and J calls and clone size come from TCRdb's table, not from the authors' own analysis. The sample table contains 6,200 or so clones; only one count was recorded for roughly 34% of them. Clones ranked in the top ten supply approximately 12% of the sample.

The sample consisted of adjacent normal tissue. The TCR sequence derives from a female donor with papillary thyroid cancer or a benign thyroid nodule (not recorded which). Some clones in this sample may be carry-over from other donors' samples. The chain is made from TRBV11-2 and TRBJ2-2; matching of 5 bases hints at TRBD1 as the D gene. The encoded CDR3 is CASSFLTGVDTGELFF. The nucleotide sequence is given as TGTGCCAGCAGCTTCCTTACAGGTGTAGACACCGGGGAGCTGTTTTTT.